This is a list of T cell receptor beta chains from one sample in a study of read filtering for tumor transcriptome and immune sequencing. One entry per CDR3 protein, called by TCRdb with MiXCR from the reads. The sample contains roughly 130,000 distinct CDR3 sequences, approximately 12% of which appear only once. The specimen sequenced was a population of CD138-negative cells sorted from bone marrow. Receptors were obtained from a donor over 35 with multiple myeloma. CDR3s include the opening cysteine and the closing phenylalanine or tryptophan. Fields, in order: J gene, clone size, V gene, D gene, CDR3 protein, CDR3 DNA. D genes are given only for firm matches. The size field is filled for only some rows; it gives once, few, many or a size class.

j_call: TRBJ2-5; clone_size: many; v_call: TRBV2; d_call: TRBD2; cdr3_aa: CASKRGQETQYF; cdr3_nt: TGTGCCAGCAAGCGGGGTCAAGAGACCCAGTACTTC
j_call: TRBJ2-5; clone_size: many; v_call: TRBV28; d_call: -; cdr3_aa: CAGGASSEETQYF; cdr3_nt: TGTGCGGGGGGAGCTAGCAGCGAGGAGACCCAGTACTTC
j_call: TRBJ2-1; clone_size: many; v_call: TRBV11-1; d_call: -; cdr3_aa: CASSGGILLGNEQFF; cdr3_nt: TGTGCCAGCAGTGGAGGGATCTTACTCGGCAATGAGCAGTTCTTC
j_call: TRBJ1-5; clone_size: -; v_call: TRBV28; d_call: -; cdr3_aa: CASSFLNSSQPQHF; cdr3_nt: TGTGCCAGCAGTTTTCTTAACAGCAGTCAGCCCCAGCATTTT
j_call: TRBJ1-1; clone_size: many; v_call: TRBV7-2; d_call: -; cdr3_aa: CASGRRAPRTEAFF; cdr3_nt: TGTGCCAGCGGGCGCAGGGCCCCCCGCACTGAAGCTTTCTTT
j_call: TRBJ2-5; clone_size: few; v_call: TRBV4-1; d_call: TRBD1; cdr3_aa: CASSQVRTGNQETQYF; cdr3_nt: TGCGCCAGCAGCCAAGTCAGGACAGGGAACCAAGAGACCCAGTACTTC
j_call: TRBJ2-2; clone_size: many; v_call: TRBV3-1; d_call: -; cdr3_aa: CASSRLAEGDPELFF; cdr3_nt: TGTGCCAGCAGCCGGCTAGCGGAGGGGGACCCGGAGCTGTTTTTT
j_call: TRBJ1-5; clone_size: few; v_call: TRBV30; d_call: TRBD1; cdr3_aa: CAWSPGGSNQPQHF; cdr3_nt: TGTGCCTGGAGCCCAGGGGGGAGCAATCAGCCCCAGCATTTT
j_call: TRBJ1-6; clone_size: many; v_call: TRBV12-3/TRBV12-4; d_call: -; cdr3_aa: CASSSGGNSPLHF; cdr3_nt: TGTGCCAGCAGTTCCGGGGGTAATTCACCCCTCCACTTT
j_call: TRBJ2-5; clone_size: few; v_call: TRBV7-2; d_call: TRBD2; cdr3_aa: CASSLLGGQETQYF; cdr3_nt: TGTGCCAGCAGCTTACTCGGGGGGCAAGAGACCCAGTACTTC
j_call: TRBJ2-1; clone_size: many; v_call: TRBV7-9; d_call: -; cdr3_aa: CASSLQTADEQFF; cdr3_nt: TGTGCCAGCAGCTTACAAACAGCGGATGAGCAGTTCTTC
j_call: TRBJ1-6; clone_size: many; v_call: TRBV12-3/TRBV12-4; d_call: TRBD1; cdr3_aa: CASSPGTGVSPLHF; cdr3_nt: TGTGCCAGCAGTCCCGGGACAGGGGTTTCACCCCTCCACTTT
j_call: TRBJ2-1; clone_size: many; v_call: TRBV5-1; d_call: TRBD1; cdr3_aa: CASSRQGENNEQFF; cdr3_nt: TGCGCCAGCAGCCGACAGGGGGAGAACAATGAGCAGTTCTTC
j_call: TRBJ1-4; clone_size: many; v_call: TRBV5-1; d_call: -; cdr3_aa: CASSLGGGGAEKLFF; cdr3_nt: TGCGCCAGCAGCTTGGGAGGGGGAGGCGCCGAAAAACTGTTTTTT
j_call: TRBJ1-5; clone_size: many; v_call: TRBV12-3/TRBV12-4; d_call: -; cdr3_aa: CASSYSNQPQHF; cdr3_nt: TGTGCCAGCAGCTATAGCAATCAGCCCCAGCATTTT
j_call: TRBJ1-1; clone_size: many; v_call: TRBV28; d_call: TRBD1; cdr3_aa: CASSSDRGSNTEAFF; cdr3_nt: TGTGCCAGCAGTTCCGACAGGGGGAGCAACACTGAAGCTTTCTTT
j_call: TRBJ2-3; clone_size: few; v_call: TRBV27; d_call: TRBD1; cdr3_aa: CASSPLTGWDTDTQYF; cdr3_nt: TGTGCCAGCAGTCCCCTGACAGGGTGGGACACAGATACGCAGTATTTT
j_call: TRBJ1-5; clone_size: few; v_call: TRBV9; d_call: -; cdr3_aa: CASRDIWGRVRNQPQHF; cdr3_nt: TGTGCCAGCAGAGATATTTGGGGGCGCGTTCGCAATCAGCCCCAGCATTTT
j_call: TRBJ1-2; clone_size: many; v_call: TRBV11-2; d_call: -; cdr3_aa: CASRERRDNDYGYTF; cdr3_nt: TGTGCCAGCAGAGAACGGCGGGACAACGACTATGGCTACACCTTC
j_call: TRBJ2-2; clone_size: many; v_call: TRBV3-1; d_call: -; cdr3_aa: CASSQGAGANTGELFF; cdr3_nt: TGTGCCAGCAGCCAAGGGGCAGGCGCGAACACCGGGGAGCTGTTTTTT
j_call: TRBJ2-3; clone_size: many; v_call: TRBV20-1; d_call: TRBD1; cdr3_aa: CSATRTGDDADTQYF; cdr3_nt: TGCAGTGCTACCAGAACAGGGGACGACGCAGATACGCAGTATTTT
j_call: TRBJ2-3; clone_size: -; v_call: TRBV10-1; d_call: TRBD2; cdr3_aa: CASSDSGTSGADTQYF; cdr3_nt: TGCGCCAGCAGTGACTCCGGGACTAGCGGGGCAGATACGCAGTATTTT
j_call: TRBJ1-2; clone_size: many; v_call: TRBV7-9; d_call: -; cdr3_aa: CASSLGGGADYGYTF; cdr3_nt: TGTGCCAGCAGCTTAGGAGGAGGGGCGGACTATGGCTACACCTTC
j_call: TRBJ2-7; clone_size: many; v_call: TRBV29-1; d_call: -; cdr3_aa: CSVAQGGTYEQYF; cdr3_nt: TGCAGCGTTGCTCAGGGGGGGACCTACGAGCAGTACTTC
j_call: TRBJ1-5; clone_size: many; v_call: TRBV19; d_call: TRBD1; cdr3_aa: CASSSKPGQGNQPQHF; cdr3_nt: TGTGCCAGTAGTTCAAAGCCGGGACAGGGGAATCAGCCCCAGCATTTT
j_call: TRBJ2-5; clone_size: few; v_call: TRBV12-3/TRBV12-4; d_call: TRBD1; cdr3_aa: CASSGDRIQETQYF; cdr3_nt: TGTGCCAGCAGTGGGGACAGAATTCAAGAGACCCAGTACTTC
j_call: TRBJ2-6; clone_size: -; v_call: TRBV5-1; d_call: TRBD1; cdr3_aa: CASTMNPGQGRGNVLTF; cdr3_nt: TGCGCCAGCACGATGAATCCGGGACAGGGGAGGGGCAACGTCCTGACTTTC
j_call: TRBJ1-2; clone_size: many; v_call: TRBV9; d_call: -; cdr3_aa: CASSVSGSSYGYTF; cdr3_nt: TGTGCCAGCAGCGTATCTGGATCGAGCTATGGCTACACCTTC
j_call: TRBJ2-1; clone_size: many; v_call: TRBV18; d_call: TRBD2; cdr3_aa: CASSPPVGGGTYNEQFF; cdr3_nt: TGTGCCAGCTCACCACCGGTCGGGGGAGGGACCTACAATGAGCAGTTCTTC
j_call: TRBJ2-7; clone_size: many; v_call: TRBV7-2; d_call: TRBD2; cdr3_aa: CASSSTLRGSGSSYEQYF; cdr3_nt: TGTGCCAGCAGCTCCACCCTTCGGGGTAGCGGGAGCTCCTACGAGCAGTACTTC
j_call: TRBJ2-7; clone_size: many; v_call: TRBV20-1; d_call: TRBD1; cdr3_aa: CSAPGQESSYEQYF; cdr3_nt: TGCAGTGCCCCGGGACAGGAGAGCTCCTACGAGCAGTACTTC
j_call: TRBJ2-3; clone_size: many; v_call: TRBV5-1; d_call: TRBD2; cdr3_aa: CASSPSGTSTDTQYF; cdr3_nt: TGCGCCAGCAGCCCTAGCGGGACTAGCACAGATACGCAGTATTTT
j_call: TRBJ2-4; clone_size: many; v_call: TRBV11-3; d_call: -; cdr3_aa: CASSLGSLAKNIQYF; cdr3_nt: TGTGCCAGCAGCTTAGGTTCCCTAGCCAAAAACATTCAGTACTTC
j_call: TRBJ2-7; clone_size: many; v_call: TRBV10-3; d_call: TRBD2; cdr3_aa: CAINQGLAGYEQYF; cdr3_nt: TGTGCCATCAACCAGGGACTAGCGGGTTACGAGCAGTACTTC
j_call: TRBJ2-3; clone_size: -; v_call: TRBV4-2; d_call: TRBD2; cdr3_aa: CASSPSPSGRNTQYF; cdr3_nt: TGTGCCAGCAGCCCAAGTCCTAGCGGGAGAAATACGCAGTATTTT
j_call: TRBJ2-5; clone_size: many; v_call: TRBV20-1; d_call: TRBD2; cdr3_aa: CSARDFQTSVKETQYF; cdr3_nt: TGCAGTGCTAGAGATTTTCAGACTAGCGTTAAAGAGACCCAGTACTTC
j_call: TRBJ1-5; clone_size: -; v_call: TRBV6-1; d_call: TRBD1; cdr3_aa: CAIILSFAGTGNQPQHF; cdr3_nt: TGTGCCATCATTCTCTCGTTTGCGGGGACAGGGAATCAGCCCCAGCATTTT
j_call: TRBJ1-2; clone_size: few; v_call: TRBV12-3/TRBV12-4; d_call: -; cdr3_aa: CASSFRRAGYTF; cdr3_nt: TGTGCCAGCAGTTTTAGGCGAGCTGGCTACACCTTC
j_call: TRBJ1-4; clone_size: many; v_call: TRBV7-2; d_call: TRBD1; cdr3_aa: CASSLSQGIIEKLFF; cdr3_nt: TGTGCCAGCAGCTTATCACAGGGGATTATTGAAAAACTGTTTTTT
j_call: TRBJ2-3; clone_size: many; v_call: TRBV29-1; d_call: TRBD2; cdr3_aa: CSASGLAGGTDTQYF; cdr3_nt: TGCAGCGCCTCGGGACTAGCGGGGGGCACAGATACGCAGTATTTT
j_call: TRBJ2-2; clone_size: -; v_call: TRBV11-2; d_call: -; cdr3_aa: CASSPSGKGAGELFF; cdr3_nt: TGTGCCAGCAGCCCGAGCGGGAAGGGGGCCGGGGAGCTGTTTTTT
j_call: TRBJ1-5; clone_size: few; v_call: TRBV3-1; d_call: -; cdr3_aa: CASSQGRFDQPQHF; cdr3_nt: TGTGCCAGCAGCCAGGGACGGTTTGATCAGCCCCAGCATTTT
j_call: TRBJ2-1; clone_size: -; v_call: TRBV11-2; d_call: -; cdr3_aa: CASSPRDWFEQFF; cdr3_nt: TGTGCCAGCAGTCCACGCGACTGGTTTGAGCAGTTCTTC
j_call: TRBJ2-3; clone_size: few; v_call: TRBV5-1; d_call: -; cdr3_aa: CASSLIPGLEDTDTQYF; cdr3_nt: TGCGCCAGCAGCTTGATTCCTGGCTTGGAGGACACAGATACGCAGTATTTT
j_call: TRBJ2-3; clone_size: many; v_call: TRBV19; d_call: TRBD2; cdr3_aa: CASSLLAGDTDTQYF; cdr3_nt: TGTGCCAGTAGCCTACTAGCGGGGGACACAGATACGCAGTATTTT
j_call: TRBJ2-5; clone_size: many; v_call: TRBV20-1; d_call: TRBD2; cdr3_aa: CSARDPGLAGARYF; cdr3_nt: TGCAGTGCTAGAGACCCGGGACTAGCGGGAGCTAGGTACTTC
j_call: TRBJ2-2; clone_size: few; v_call: TRBV4-1; d_call: -; cdr3_aa: CASSLRGGNANTGELFF; cdr3_nt: TGCGCCAGCAGCCTCCGCGGAGGCAACGCGAACACCGGGGAGCTGTTTTTT
j_call: TRBJ1-6; clone_size: many; v_call: TRBV5-1; d_call: -; cdr3_aa: CASSLDGPNSPLHF; cdr3_nt: TGCGCCAGCAGCCTGGACGGTCCAAATTCACCCCTCCACTTT
j_call: TRBJ2-7; clone_size: many; v_call: TRBV29-1; d_call: -; cdr3_aa: CSVDLGSHEQYF; cdr3_nt: TGCAGCGTTGACCTGGGTAGCCACGAGCAGTACTTC
j_call: TRBJ1-2; clone_size: many; v_call: TRBV5-6; d_call: -; cdr3_aa: CASSPPGDAYGYTF; cdr3_nt: TGTGCCAGCAGCCCCCCGGGTGATGCCTATGGCTACACCTTC
j_call: TRBJ1-5; clone_size: many; v_call: TRBV12-3/TRBV12-4; d_call: TRBD1; cdr3_aa: CASSFDRQGGLGNQPQHF; cdr3_nt: TGTGCCAGCAGTTTCGACCGACAGGGCGGTCTGGGCAATCAGCCCCAGCATTTT
j_call: TRBJ1-4; clone_size: many; v_call: TRBV28; d_call: -; cdr3_aa: CASIGGIGKLFF; cdr3_nt: TGTGCCAGCATTGGGGGTATCGGAAAACTGTTTTTT
j_call: TRBJ2-3; clone_size: -; v_call: TRBV11-2; d_call: TRBD1; cdr3_aa: CASSTTRDSRGADTQYF; cdr3_nt: TGTGCCAGCAGCACGACCCGGGACAGCCGAGGGGCAGATACGCAGTATTTT
j_call: TRBJ1-1; clone_size: many; v_call: TRBV6-1; d_call: TRBD1; cdr3_aa: CASSEPDRGNTEAFF; cdr3_nt: TGTGCCAGCAGTGAACCGGACAGGGGGAACACTGAAGCTTTCTTT
j_call: TRBJ2-1; clone_size: many; v_call: TRBV15; d_call: -; cdr3_aa: CATRGKGSYNEQFF; cdr3_nt: TGTGCCACCAGGGGGAAGGGGAGCTACAATGAGCAGTTCTTC
j_call: TRBJ2-7; clone_size: many; v_call: TRBV7-9; d_call: TRBD2; cdr3_aa: CASSPEAGELYEQYF; cdr3_nt: TGTGCCAGCAGCCCAGAAGCGGGAGAGCTCTACGAGCAGTACTTC
j_call: TRBJ1-4; clone_size: many; v_call: TRBV3-1; d_call: TRBD1; cdr3_aa: CASSHRGQGRGEKLFF; cdr3_nt: TGTGCCAGCAGCCACCGCGGACAGGGCCGGGGTGAAAAACTGTTTTTT